Each of the 10 T cell receptor beta chains below was sequenced from the same sample in a study of shared clonotypes between healthy human individuals. Method: immunoSEQ multiplex PCR; TCRdb's copy keeps in-frame clones and lacks some. Of a few hundred thousand clones listed, around 79% were seen once; the top ten hold roughly 10%. Sequencing was performed on memory CD4+ T cells sorted from blood. This sample's subset: CD45RA-negative fraction. The receptors come from a man aged 25 to 40 in good health.

The V gene is TRBV7-8, the J gene TRBJ2-1; the D is unclear. The CDR3 spans 16 residues. Germline V gene lookup returns CDR1 SGHVS and CDR2 FQNEAQ. V was cut by 5 bases and J by 5 bases, with 19 bases left in between. CDR3 region: CASSIDAFFTNNEQFF. The CDR3 DNA follows: TGTGCCAGCAGCATCGATGCCTTCTTTACCAACAATGAGCAGTTCTTC.

This CDR3 reads CASGLVHWFDEQYF. CDR3 sequence (DNA): TGTGCTAGTGGTTTGGTACATTGGTTCGACGAGCAGTACTTC. The chain is built from TRBV12-5 and TRBJ2-7; D is undetermined. CDR1 and CDR2 (germline): LGHNT, FRNRAP. The CDR3 has 14 amino acids. Trimming took 0 bases from V and 5 from J, leaving 11 bases between them.

The chain links TRBV19 to TRBJ2-2; D unresolved. Trimming removed 9 bases from V and 11 bases from J, with 16 bases in between. This CDR3 contains 12 residues. The germline V gene encodes CDR1 LNHDA and CDR2 SQIVND (reference sequence). CDR3 in DNA: TGTGCCAGCGGCCCTCGGTCCGTTGAGCTGTTTTTT. Protein sequence: CASGPRSVELFF.

This chain's CDR3 is CASSDWDEKLFF. CDR3 bases: TGTGCCAGCAGTGACTGGGATGAAAAACTGTTTTTT. The gene calls are TRBV6-1 and TRBJ1-4; no reliable D call. Trimming shortened V by 3 bases and J by 6 bases, and 5 bases separated the two germline ends. The length of the CDR3 is 12 residues. Germline values: CDR1 MNHNS, CDR2 SASEGT.

This chain links TRBV7-6 with TRBJ1-1, with 7 bases lining up with TRBD1. The germline V gene has CDR1 SGHVS and CDR2 FNYEAQ. The CDR3 runs to 15 residues. With 5 bases clipped from V and 4 bases from J, the junction kept 10 bases outside the gene matches. The CDR3 DNA reads as TGTGCCAGCAGCATGGGACAGACTAGTGTCACTGAAGCTTTCTTT. It is translated as CASSMGQTSVTEAFF.

The gene calls are TRBV30 and TRBJ1-5; 8 bases match TRBD1. The CDR3 loop spans 18 amino acids. Germline V gene lookup returns CDR1 GTSNPN and CDR2 SVGIG (reference sequence). V gave up 0 bases and J gave up 0 bases; unmatched junction bases: 10. The CDR3 spells CAWSVHRGGYVSNQPQHF. CDR3 in DNA: TGTGCCTGGAGTGTACACAGGGGGGGATACGTTAGCAATCAGCCCCAGCATTTT. The variable domain in full, with the rest retrieved from reference TRBV30 and TRBJ1-5, is SQTIHQWPATLVQPVGSPLSLECTVEGTSNPNLYWYRQAAGRGLQLLFYSVGIGQISSEVPQNLSASRPQDRQFILSSKKLLLSDSGFYLCAWSVHRGGYVSNQPQHFGDGTRLSIL.

In its sample, this clone was seen many times. V is TRBV30 and J is TRBJ2-2; D may correspond to TRBD1 or TRBD2 (5 bases each). The V and J ends lost 5 bases and 4 bases respectively, with 14 bases between them. CDR3 length: 14 residues. CDR1 is GTSNPN, CDR2 SVGIG, per germline (reference sequence). In DNA, the CDR3 is TGTGCCTGGGCTTGGGGGAGAAGCACCGGGGAGCTGTTTTTT. Its translation: CAWAWGRSTGELFF.

At least ten counts were recorded for this clone. V usage is TRBV6-6 and J usage is TRBJ2-7, with 7 bases that match TRBD2. This CDR3 comprises 16 residues. CDR1 MNHNY and CDR2 SVGAGI come from the germline V gene (reference sequence). V dropped 2 bases and J dropped 5; count of bases not matched to a gene: 12. This chain's CDR3 is CASSYGEGRAFHEQYF. In DNA form, the CDR3 reads TGTGCCAGCAGTTACGGGGAGGGGCGGGCCTTTCACGAGCAGTACTTC.

The gene calls are TRBV6-6 and TRBJ1-2, with D tentatively TRBD1 (5 bases). Germline lookup yields CDR1 MNHNY and CDR2 SVGAGI (reference sequence). V was trimmed by 7 bases and J by 2 bases, leaving 14 bases between them. The CDR3 has 14 amino acids. The chain's CDR3 is CASNSRGLNYGYTF. The CDR3 nucleotides read TGTGCCAGCAACTCACGGGGACTGAACTATGGCTACACCTTC.

For this clone: The sample holds other DNA sequences that translate to the same CDR3. The chain joins TRBV5-1 to TRBJ1-5, with D unresolved. This CDR3 comprises 15 residues. Trimming cost V 1 base and J 1 base, with 9 bases left between them. Germline CDR1 reads SGHRS; CDR2 reads YFSETQ. DNA of the CDR3: TGCGCCAGCAGCTTGTCGGGAGGGAGCAATCAGCCCCAGCATTTT. This sequence encodes CASSLSGGSNQPQHF.